This T cell receptor beta chain is from a study of T cells in Graves' hyperthyroidism and ophthalmopathy (dated by TCRdb to the late 2010s). In terms of the full investigation: Peripheral blood samples were taken at the time of initial diagnosis, prior to any treatment. To identify TCR V-J signatures that set the groups apart, the researchers used a discovery cohort of 100 patients, made up of 40 to 45 with Graves' ophthalmopathy and about 60 with stable Graves' hyperthyroidism. Whether ophthalmopathy could be predicted prospectively was tested in an independent validation cohort made up of 18 to 20 hyperthyroidism patients plus 17 patients who later progressed to ophthalmopathy. The 90 or so discovery patients were randomly split 7:3 into training and test sets. In roughly six Graves' hyperthyroidism patients, the study also compared T-cell repertoires from thyroid tissue with T-cell repertoires from blood. After blood sampling, hyperthyroidism patients were treated with methimazole at a starting dose of 30 mg daily, and ophthalmopathy patients were treated with high-dose intravenous methylprednisolone. The paper describes TCR Vbeta CDR3 sequencing of 140 or so peripheral blood samples, made up of 43 ophthalmopathy patients, roughly 80 hyperthyroidism patients and some 17 progressor patients.

Moderately to severely active disease, a Clinical Activity Score of at least 3, a NOSPECS grade of at least 4, and a duration under 3 months were present in ophthalmopathy patients. Any patient with an uncontrolled infection, another autoimmune disease, pregnancy or lactation was excluded. Clinical symptoms, serum thyroxine and TRAb, thyroid ultrasound, and orbital computed tomography formed the basis for the diagnoses. PBMCs were separated from 7.5 to 10 ml of fresh peripheral blood using Ficoll-Paque density gradient centrifugation. Total RNA was extracted with Trizol reagent, and quality was checked on an Agilent 2100 Bioanalyzer. Overall results and qualifications from the work: In cross-validation, a model built on a 13 V-J signature told ophthalmopathy apart from stable hyperthyroidism with 87.88% sensitivity and roughly 81% specificity, and in testing the same model reached 80%/75%. Blood samples also contained most of the expanded thyroid clonotypes (frequency above 0.001), which suggests that blood repertoires may reflect thyroid immune responses. No statistical method was used to fix the sample size in advance, and group allocation was not hidden from the investigators. In validation, the model predicted progression to ophthalmopathy a median of roughly six months before onset, with roughly 70% sensitivity and roughly 79% specificity.

This clonotype was seen at least ten times. No antigen is known for it. Within one base of it there is no much larger clone, and no base qualities were kept. The TCR beta CDR3 regions were amplified from RNA transcripts. A first-round RT-PCR of the TCR CDR3 used the HTBI primer set with the Qiagen OneStep RT-PCR kit. Libraries were constructed in a second round of multiplex PCR, after which size selection and purification were carried out. Sequencing of the libraries was done on an Illumina HiSeq2000 using paired-end 100 bp reads. The authors' analysis ran thus. Raw data were processed with SOAPnuke, discarding reads with adapters, uncalled bases, mean Phred below 15, or no exact constant-primer or identifier match. High-quality paired reads were merged with COPE v1.2.5, and unique nucleotide sequences were defined as clonotypes. MiTCR v1.1 was used to align clonotypes to the IMGT TRBV, TRBD and TRBJ reference segments. Only V-J combinations with frequency above 0.0001, covering about 99% of repertoires, were analysed. A TCS score was defined as the ratio between F50 (clonal expansion) and ExV (chaos), using BLOSUM62-based TCRdist between CDR3 peptides within each V-J. Welch's t-statistics and random forest reduced several hundred V-J features to roughly 13, which were used in a naive Bayes classifier (R e1071). Starting from the raw public reads, TCRdb applied fastp trimming at Q25, assembled clones with MiXCR and retained in-frame beta chains. CDR3 protein duplicates are merged, each entry listing the most common genes and DNA. None of the V and J calls come from the authors' own analysis; TCRdb made them. This sample gives some 50,000 distinct CDR3 sequences in total; around 48% of them show up just once. The ten largest clones add up to just over 9% of the sample.

CDR1 and CDR2 (SEHNR, FQNEAQ) derive from the germline V gene (reference sequence). For this chain, trimming is 1 base at the V end and 6 bases at the J end, and the number of junction bases without a gene match is 7. Taken from cysteine to phenylalanine, the CDR3 has 15 residues. Solely the CDR3 DNA is kept, with 45 bases framed from the first base. The receptor was isolated from a woman in her fifties or sixties with Graves' ophthalmopathy. The chain links TRBV7-9 with TRBJ1-2; 8 nucleotides in the junction match TRBD1. Sequences were obtained from blood. The CDR3 corresponds to CASSLGRDRSHGYTF. Here is the DNA: TGTGCCAGCAGCTTAGGAAGGGACAGGTCGCATGGCTACACCTTC.